These 11 T cell receptor beta chains originate from one sample sequenced in a study of T cell changes during pregnancy in multiple sclerosis (dated by TCRdb to between 2018 and 2020). The library was prepared using the immunoSEQ multiplex PCR assay. TCRdb obtained this table from immuneACCESS and retained in-frame rearrangements with V and J assigned. These tables miss some clones; where compared with another copy, unresolved V genes account for less than half of the shortfall, and the remainder is unexplained. The sample contains under 55,000 clones, 90% to 95% of them found a single time. The ten largest clones represent roughly 10% of the sample. Sequenced here: CD8+ T cells from peripheral blood mononuclear cells, sampled after pregnancy. Every receptor here comes from a female donor with multiple sclerosis, enrolled in a pregnancy study.

V gene TRBV11-2 combines with J gene TRBJ2-7, with 7 bases matching TRBD2. The germline CDR1 and CDR2 sequences are SGHAT and FQNNGV. J was trimmed by 3 bases and V by 5 bases; bases with no gene match: 7. The CDR3 totals 14 residues. CDR3 protein: CASSLSRGDYEQYF. The CDR3 bases are TGTGCCAGCAGCCTTTCCCGGGGGGACTACGAGCAGTACTTC. Based on the CDR3 plus reference TRBV11-2 and TRBJ2-7, the full variable domain is EAGVAQSPRYKIIEKRQSVAFWCNPISGHATLYWYQQILGQGPKLLIQFQNNGVVDDSQLPKDRFSAERLKGVDSTLKIQPAKLEDSAVYLCASSLSRGDYEQYFGPGTRLTVT.

The chain combines TRBV7-9 with TRBJ2-7; D not resolved. Germline values: CDR1 SEHNR, CDR2 FQNEAQ (reference sequence). The CDR3 totals 11 residues. The V gene lost 5 bases and the J gene lost 2 bases, with 4 bases spanning the gap. CDR3 bases: TGTGCCAGCAGCACAGCCTACGAGCAGTACTTC. This gives the protein CASSTAYEQYF.

The count of this clone is one. This sequence joins TRBV19 and TRBJ2-1; D ambiguous. Deletions cut 0 bases from V and 0 bases from J, with 12 bases between. From germline, CDR1 is LNHDA and CDR2 SQIVND (reference sequence). The CDR3 loop spans 17 amino acids. CDR3: CASSIDLEQSSYNEQFF. The CDR3 DNA is TGTGCCAGTAGTATAGATTTAGAACAGAGCTCCTACAATGAGCAGTTCTTC.

The CDR3 loop reads CASSFDSGEAFF. The DNA for the CDR3 is TGTGCCAGCAGCTTCGACAGTGGTGAAGCTTTCTTT. The rearrangement joins TRBV6-5 to TRBJ1-1; D might be TRBD1 (5 bases). CDR3 length equals 12 residues. The germline gives CDR1 MNHEY, CDR2 SVGAGI. V lost 6 bases, J lost 7 bases, and 12 bases lay in between.

The chain carries TRBV5-5 and TRBJ1-2; 8 bases fit TRBD1. The CDR3 has 16 amino acids. In germline, CDR1 is SGHKS, CDR2 YYEKEE (reference sequence). J gave up 4 bases and V 4 bases, and 12 bases lay outside the gene matches. CDR3 sequence: CASSGGQVFAGYGYTF. CDR3 coding DNA: TGTGCCAGCAGCGGGGGACAGGTCTTCGCCGGCTATGGCTACACCTTC.

This clone was picked up one time. This sequence joins TRBV2 and TRBJ2-6, with 7 bases fitting TRBD1. Trimming cost V 7 bases and J 2 bases; bases outside gene matches: 5. Germline CDR1 SNHLY, CDR2 FYNNEI. The CDR3 contains 15 residues. CDR3 protein: CASKGARAGANVLTF. The DNA of the CDR3 is TGTGCCAGCAAGGGGGCGCGGGCTGGGGCCAACGTCCTGACTTTC.

V is TRBV20-1 and J is TRBJ2-5, with a possible D match to TRBD2 (5 bases). V gave up 8 bases and J gave up 2 bases, with 9 bases separating them. The V gene's germline CDR1 is DFQATT and CDR2 SNEGSKA (reference sequence). The CDR3 has 11 amino acids. The CDR3 loop reads CSTGWQETQYF. CDR3 in DNA: TGCAGTACGGGGTGGCAAGAGACCCAGTACTTC.

The rearrangement links TRBV7-6 to TRBJ2-3; 10 bases agree with TRBD2. The germline V gene has CDR1 SGHVS and CDR2 FNYEAQ. V shed 4 bases, J shed 1 base, and the junction held 2 bases outside the gene matches. The CDR3 consists of 15 residues. This CDR3 reads CASSSGLAGTDTQYF. In DNA, the CDR3 is TGTGCCAGCAGCTCAGGACTAGCGGGCACAGATACGCAGTATTTT.

The chain has TRBV11-1 and TRBJ2-7, with 7 bases identical to TRBD1. CDR3 length equals 12 residues. CDR1 is SGHAT, CDR2 FQDESV, per germline (reference sequence). The ends lost 3 bases at V and 5 bases at J; junction bases unmatched: 1. CDR3 residues: CASSFDRDEQYF. CDR3 in DNA: TGTGCCAGCAGCTTCGACAGGGACGAGCAGTACTTC.

The rearrangement uses TRBV7-6 and TRBJ2-1, with TRBD2 matching 9 bases. Germline loops: CDR1 SGHVS, CDR2 FNYEAQ. With V trimmed by 5 bases and J by 7 bases, 12 bases remained unmatched. The CDR3 extends over 16 amino acids. CDR3 sequence (DNA): TGTGCCAGCAGCCCGAATGGCGGGGGGGGCCTGAATGAGCAGTTCTTC. It yields the protein CASSPNGGGGLNEQFF. The full variable domain, in which reference TRBV7-6 and TRBJ2-1 provide the parts outside the CDR3, is GAGVSQSPRYKVTKRGQDVALRCDPISGHVSLYWYRQALGQGPEFLTYFNYEAQQDKSGLPNDRFSAERPEGSISTLTIQRTEQRDSAMYRCASSPNGGGGLNEQFFGPGTRLTVL.

The V call is TRBV19, the J call TRBJ2-1; 8 nucleotides align to TRBD2. V trimming: 0 bases; J trimming: 2 bases; junction bases outside the gene matches: 6. This CDR3 comprises 17 residues. In germline, CDR1 is LNHDA, CDR2 SQIVND (reference sequence). CDR3 residues: CASSIDLRSGAYNEQFF. CDR3 DNA sequence: TGTGCCAGTAGTATAGATCTACGTAGCGGGGCCTACAATGAGCAGTTCTTC.